This TCR beta chain was identified in a study of a mutant IDH1 vaccine in newly diagnosed glioma. Study details: Treatment recipients were about 62% male and around 40% female, and their mean age was roughly 40 years.

Noted time point: week 47, end of study. The investigators gave 300 ug of mutant IDH1 20-mer peptide in each vaccine dose, together with topical imiquimod. This CDR3 has 16 residues. Germline V gives CDR1 MNHEY, CDR2 SMNVEV (reference sequence). With 11 bases clipped from V and 0 bases from J, the junction kept 13 bases outside the gene matches. This clone was picked up one time. No antigen is known for it. Regarding the study as a whole: Under 95% of patients showed vaccine-induced immune responses across multiple MHC alleles.

Assay: immunoSEQ multiplex PCR; the TCRdb copy retains only in-frame clones and omits some. This repertoire shows tens of thousands of clones, roughly four fifths found once; its top ten account for over 2.5%. The rearrangement uses TRBV27 and TRBJ1-1, with TRBD1 identical over 9 bases. This material consisted of PBMCs, taken from a glioma patient whose treatment included an IDH1 peptide vaccine. The sequence was collected from a woman aged 50 to 60 with glioma. The CDR3 coding sequence is TGTGCCGGCTACAGGGGGCAGGAGGATATGAACACTGAAGCTTTCTTT. Amino acid sequence: CAGYRGQEDMNTEAFF.